The T cell receptor beta chain described here comes from a study of blood T cell repertoires in COVID-19. Whole-study context: Researchers got acute and convalescent COVID-19 samples from the United States, Italy and Spain. From T cells, B-cell-depleted T cells, or PBMCs came the material, which was cDNA or gDNA.

This clone was counted once. V shed 0 bases and J shed 6 bases, with 15 bases lying between them. Germline CDR1 and CDR2: ENHRY and SYGVKD. The CDR3 extends over 15 amino acids. Original data processing: Nucleated cell counts were estimated from reference gene primer amplification. Only in-frame clones appear in the TCRdb table, and some are missing; sequencing was by immunoSEQ multiplex PCR. D and trimming were read from the DNA, whereas the V and J calls and clone size are those reported in that table. The sample lists 100,000 to 120,000 clones; approximately 81% were seen once. The chain combines TRBV10-3 with TRBJ2-7, with D possibly TRBD2 on 6 matching bases. The TCR was taken from a human donor in a cohort sampled during active COVID-19. The sequencing input was peripheral blood. CDR3 protein: CAISESRGTFTEQYF. The CDR3 nucleotides are TGTGCCATCAGTGAGTCCCGAGGGACTTTTACCGAGCAGTACTTC.